The present entry profiles one T cell receptor beta chain with its context. Its target is unknown. The data were obtained in a study of cytomegalovirus exposure and HLA in healthy donors. Findings and caveats of the study: No immune exposure information besides CMV serostatus was available.

Both 60 Vbeta primers and 13 Jbeta primers went into the PCR. Assay: immunoSEQ multiplex PCR; the TCRdb copy retains only in-frame clones and omits some. Of 120,000 to 150,000 clones listed, 65% to 80% were seen once; the top ten hold 8.8%. The clonotype was recovered from a woman between 50 and 59 years old in good health and CMV-seropositive. The material sequenced was PBMCs.

The CDR3, as DNA: TGTGCCAGCAGCCTCACGACAGCAACAAATAATTCACCCCTCCACTTT. Translated, it gives CASSLTTATNNSPLHF. The V call is TRBV4-2, the J call TRBJ1-6; maybe TRBD1 (5 bases). The germline V gene has CDR1 LGHNA and CDR2 YNFKEQ. CDR3 length: 16 amino acids. V was clipped by 4 bases and J by 5 bases, with 15 bases between them.